This passage covers 17 T cell receptor beta chains from one sample sequenced in a study of T cells after yellow fever vaccination. TCRdb re-derived calls from the 5' RACE reads in MiXCR, one entry per CDR3 protein. This table has fewer than 450,000 distinct CDR3 sequences, 3% to 4.5% appearing once. Sequencing was performed on PBMCs, taken 5 days after the yellow fever booster vaccination. The source is a young man who received the YFV17D yellow fever vaccine.

Many counts were recorded for this clonotype. The chain combines TRBV12-3 or TRBV12-4 with TRBJ1-1; D is ambiguous. Between the trimmed V and J ends, which lost 8 bases and 0 bases, there was a span of 16 bases. This CDR3 comprises 15 residues. The CDR3 here is CASSSLSTLNTEAFF. The CDR3 bases are TGTGCCAGCTCCTCCTTAAGCACCCTGAACACTGAAGCTTTCTTT.

This clonotype was counted ten times or more. The chain combines TRBV21-1 with TRBJ2-7; the table gives TRBD2 as D, unverified against the DNA. TRBV21-1 is reported as a pseudogene. The CDR3 consists of 20 residues. The CDR3 DNA reads TGTGCCAGCAGCAACCGAAAGCCACCCATACGCATAGGGCCGCAGGACGAGCAGTACTTC. This sequence encodes CASSNRKPPIRIGPQDEQYF.

The chain has TRBV7-9 and TRBJ2-7; D is uncertain. The CDR3 loop spans 14 amino acids. Germline CDR1 SEHNR, CDR2 FQNEAQ (reference sequence). Trimming left V 5 bases short and J 2 bases short, with 13 bases between. CDR3 bases: TGTGCCAGCAGCCGAACGGACGGAGCCTACGAGCAGTACTTC. Encoded protein: CASSRTDGAYEQYF. The full variable domain, rest sourced from reference TRBV7-9 and TRBJ2-7, is DTGVSQNPRHKITKRGQNVTFRCDPISEHNRLYWYRQTLGQGPEFLTYFQNEAQLEKSRLLSDRFSAERPKGSFSTLEIQRTEQGDSAMYLCASSRTDGAYEQYFGPGTRLTVT.

CDR3 DNA sequence: TGCAGTGCTACGCCAGTAGCGGGGAGCTCCTACGAGCAGTACTTC. It codes for CSATPVAGSSYEQYF. The chain uses TRBV20-1 and TRBJ2-7; 8 nucleotides match TRBD2. The CDR3 totals 15 residues. The V gene's germline CDR1 is DFQATT and CDR2 SNEGSKA (reference sequence). J was trimmed by 0 bases and V by 4 bases; bases with no gene match: 8.

This clonotype has ten or more counts. The gene calls are TRBV4-3 and TRBJ2-3; 7 bases line up with TRBD2. The CDR3 has 15 amino acids. J gave up 4 bases and V 1 base, and 5 bases lay outside the gene matches. From germline, CDR1 is LGHNA and CDR2 YSLEER. Here the CDR3 DNA reads TGCGCCAGCAGCCAAGTTGGACTAGGTCCAGATACGCAGTATTTT. Its translation is CASSQVGLGPDTQYF.

The chain has TRBV7-3 and TRBJ2-2, with 8 bases lining up with TRBD1. CDR1 SGHTA and CDR2 FQGTGA come from the germline V gene. The trim removed 5 bases at V and 6 bases at J, leaving 8 bases unmatched. This CDR3 spans 15 amino acids. The CDR3 spells CASSLSGTGAGELFF. CDR3 DNA: TGTGCCAGCAGCCTCTCCGGGACAGGTGCCGGGGAGCTGTTTTTT.

This clonotype has only a few counts. J is TRBJ1-3 and V is TRBV5-4, with D hard to call. Trimming stripped 0 bases from V and 0 bases from J, with 7 bases between. The CDR3 contains 15 residues. Germline V gene lookup returns CDR1 SGHNT and CDR2 YYREEE (reference sequence). Written as DNA, the CDR3 is TGTGCCAGCAGCTTGGAGGGATTCTCTGGAAACACCATATATTTT. Protein product: CASSLEGFSGNTIYF.

The CDR3 is CASQRKGLNTEAFF. The CDR3 DNA reads as TGCGCCAGCCAAAGGAAGGGGTTGAACACTGAAGCTTTCTTT. The V and J genes are TRBV5-1 and TRBJ1-1; tentative D call: TRBD1 (5 bases). Germline lookup yields CDR1 SGHRS and CDR2 YFSETQ. The CDR3 length is 14 residues. With 7 bases removed from V and 0 bases from J, the gap between germline ends came to 13 bases.

CDR3 residues: CASSRAGAGTQYF. DNA for the CDR3: TGTGCCAGTTCGAGAGCGGGGGCGGGTACGCAGTATTTT. The V and J genes are TRBV9 and TRBJ2-3; TRBD2 agrees at 8 bases. Germline-derived CDR1 and CDR2 are SGDLS and YYNGEE. The CDR3 has 13 residues. V gave up 8 bases and J gave up 8 bases; unmatched junction bases: 10.

This clonotype was seen more than once but under ten times. The chain carries TRBV29-1 and TRBJ2-1; D is undetermined. There are 12 residues in the CDR3. The V and J ends lost 0 bases and 13 bases respectively, with 13 bases between them. Germline V CDR1 and CDR2: SQVTM, ANQGSEA. The CDR3 sequence: CSVEESTGPQFF. The CDR3 DNA is TGCAGCGTTGAAGAATCGACGGGTCCCCAGTTCTTC.

This clonotype appeared many times. The V call is TRBV5-5, the J call TRBJ2-5; 8 nucleotides align to TRBD2. The CDR3 covers 14 residues. Germline V gives CDR1 SGHKS, CDR2 YYEKEE (reference sequence). The junction had 5 bases not matched to a gene; V was cut back by 5 bases and J by 2 bases. The CDR3 here is CASRLTGGQETQYF. Here the CDR3 DNA reads TGTGCCAGCAGGCTTACGGGGGGGCAAGAGACCCAGTACTTC.

This clonotype was found a few times. As DNA, the CDR3 is TGTGCCAGCAGATCGACAGGAGACGAGCAGTACGTC. Its protein is CASRSTGDEQYV. V is TRBV25-1 and J is TRBJ2-7, with a weak D call TRBD1 (6 bases). Germline V gene sequence: CDR1 MGHDK, CDR2 SYGVNS. The CDR3 sequence is 12 residues long. With 6 bases removed from V and 5 bases from J, the gap between germline ends came to 11 bases.

This clonotype was detected many times. The J gene is TRBJ2-4, the V gene TRBV5-1; TRBD1 aligns across 8 bases. The V gene's germline CDR1 is SGHRS and CDR2 YFSETQ. With V trimmed by 5 bases and J by 5 bases, 3 bases remained unmatched. The CDR3 runs 13 residues. CDR3 sequence: CASSLTGENIQYF. In DNA, the CDR3 is TGCGCCAGCAGTCTGACAGGGGAAAACATTCAGTACTTC. The entire variable domain, with the rest obtained from reference TRBV5-1 and TRBJ2-4, is as follows: KAGVTQTPRYLIKTRGQQVTLSCSPISGHRSVSWYQQTPGQGLQFLFEYFSETQRNKGNFPGRFSGRQFSNSRSEMNVSTLELGDSALYLCASSLTGENIQYFGAGTRLSVL.

This clonotype was recorded at least ten times. The chain has TRBV28 and TRBJ2-7, with TRBD1 matching over 7 bases. V lost 3 bases to trimming and J lost 3 bases; unmatched junction nucleotides: 5. Germline-derived CDR1 and CDR2 are MDHEN and SYDVKM. The CDR3 loop spans 14 amino acids. CDR3 sequence (DNA): TGTGCCAGCAGTTTTGGACAGGCCAACTACGAGCAGTACGTC. Translation gives CASSFGQANYEQYV.

The chain employs TRBV6-2 or TRBV6-3 and TRBJ2-5; unclear D gene. CDR3 size: 15 residues. Germline CDR1 and CDR2: MNHEY and SVGEGT. V was shortened by 6 bases and J by 7 bases, with 21 bases between the two germline ends. In DNA form, the CDR3 reads TGTGCCAGCAGCCGAAACATCCATAAATTGGCGACCCAGTACTTC. It codes for CASSRNIHKLATQYF.

This clonotype has just a few counts. The V and J genes are TRBV6-5 and TRBJ2-7, with D unclear. The CDR3 sequence is 13 residues long. Per germline, CDR1 MNHEY and CDR2 SVGAGI. V was trimmed by 4 bases and J by 0 bases, leaving 7 bases between them. CDR3 sequence: CASSSAVSYEQYF. CDR3 sequence (DNA): TGTGCCAGCAGTTCGGCGGTCTCCTACGAGCAGTACTTC.

This clonotype was seen repeatedly, ten times or more. The V call is TRBV5-1, the J call TRBJ2-1, with TRBD2 matching over 10 bases. Germline CDR1 reads SGHRS; CDR2 reads YFSETQ. V dropped 4 bases and J dropped 7; count of bases not matched to a gene: 5. This CDR3 has 14 amino acids. CDR3 protein: CASSRAGGPNEQFF. The CDR3 DNA is TGCGCCAGCAGCCGAGCGGGGGGGCCGAATGAGCAGTTCTTC.